One and the same sample provided the 6 T cell receptor delta chains below, sequenced in a study of gamma-delta T cells after stem cell transplantation. TCRdb ran CATT on the RT-PCR reads. The top ten hold over 30% of the sample, which has 1,500 to 2,000 delta-chain clones, 40% to 60% seen once. Sequenced: gamma-delta T cells. These receptors came from a human donor. It is not recorded whose cells these are; they may come from a transplant donor.

As concerns this clone: A single base separates this from a much larger clone, so it may be a read error. This rearrangement joins TRDV2 to TRDJ1; 11 nucleotides agree with TRDD3. The length of the CDR3 is 18 residues. V dropped 3 bases and J dropped 4; count of bases not matched to a gene: 15. Germline lookup yields CDR1 GEAIGNYY and CDR2 EKD. The CDR3 DNA reads TGTGCCTGTGACGCGATTCCCCCGGTTGGGGGATACGACGATAAACTCATCTTT. Translation gives CACDAIPPVGGYDDKLIF.

As to this clone: A much more abundant neighbour one base away suggests this may be a read error. The CDR3 DNA reads as TGTGCCTGTGACATCGTCGGGGCGTACACCGATAAACGCATCTTT. This sequence encodes CACDIVGAYTDKRIF. This chain connects TRDV2 to TRDJ1; D unresolved. The CDR3 contains 15 residues. Germline CDR1 GEAIGNYY, CDR2 EKD.

This clone is large within its sample. This chain connects TRDV2 to TRDJ1, with 7 nucleotides matching TRDD3. CDR3 length equals 18 residues. The V gene end was trimmed by 0 bases and the J gene end by 0 bases; junction bases not matched to a gene: 12. Germline CDR1 is GEAIGNYY and CDR2 is EKD. CDR3: CACDTLGGLPPYTDKLIF. The CDR3 nucleotides are TGTGCCTGTGACACCCTGGGGGGTCTTCCGCCGTACACCGATAAACTCATCTTT.

This clone is judged large (0.1 to 1%). The rearrangement joins TRDV2 to TRDJ1, with TRDD3 matching 12 bases. The trim removed 0 bases at V and 0 bases at J, leaving 19 bases unmatched. The CDR3 runs to 22 residues. Per germline, CDR1 GEAIGNYY and CDR2 EKD. CDR3 nucleotides: TGTGCCTGTGACACCATTCAGCATATTACTGGGGGATACCCTCCTCACACCGATAAACTCATCTTT. It specifies CACDTIQHITGGYPPHTDKLIF.

A few counts support this clone. The chain has TRDV2 and TRDJ1; D perhaps matches TRDD3 (6 bases). Trimming shortened V by 0 bases and J by 5 bases, and 12 bases separated the two germline ends. The germline V gene has CDR1 GEAIGNYY and CDR2 EKD. The CDR3 has 14 residues. The CDR3 here is CACDTVVGIDKLIF. CDR3 in DNA: TGTGCCTGTGACACCGTAGTGGGGATTGATAAACTCATCTTT.

The chain links TRDV2 to TRDJ3, with 8 bases lining up with TRDD3. The germline V gene encodes CDR1 GEAIGNYY and CDR2 EKD. Trimming took 0 bases from V and 2 from J; bases not matched to a gene: 14. The length of the CDR3 is 21 residues. In DNA, the CDR3 is TGTGCCTGTGACACCGGGTTCGGGATGGGGGATTTTCCCTGGGACACCCGACAGATGTTTTTC. This gives the protein CACDTGFGMGDFPWDTRQMFF.